This record covers a single T cell receptor beta chain. Its specificity is not known. As the sequencing template, cDNA was produced by extracting RNA and reverse transcribing it. Here immunoSEQ multiplex PCR was the method, and the copy in TCRdb shows in-frame clones only, minus some. This sample has about 120,000 clones, with less than 70% found just once. The sample comes from a study of CD8+ T cells in alopecia areata. Broader study findings: Possibly because of HLA-related factors, TCR sharing was less clear across patients than in mice. Clonality exceeded that of normal scalp in lesional scalp, most notably in alopecia totalis/universalis. Scalp samples also yield sequences from resident alphabeta T cells of normal skin.

CDR1 is SGDLS, CDR2 YYNGEE, per germline. The CDR3 covers 15 residues. V was pared by 5 bases and J by 1 base, with 10 bases between. The clonotype comes from a human donor in good health. The chain carries TRBV9 and TRBJ2-6; D gene uncertain. Sequencing used CD4+ T cells sorted from blood. CDR3 residues: CASRKHSSGANVLTF. The DNA of the CDR3 is TGTGCCAGCAGAAAACACAGTTCTGGGGCCAACGTCCTGACTTTC.